Ten or more counts support the clone carrying this TCR beta chain. The antigen is undetermined. Unique molecular identifiers were incorporated during preparation of the TCRbeta library. TCRdb fed the PCR reads into MiXCR, producing one record per CDR3 protein. The sample includes hundreds of thousands of distinct CDR3 sequences, 8% to 11% of them seen just once. The CDR3 is made up of 16 amino acids. Germline V gene lookup returns CDR1 ENHRY and CDR2 SYGVKD. The ends were cut back, 4 bases at V and 2 bases at J, with 16 bases in the middle. The data were taken from a study of T-cell reconstitution after alpha-beta-depleted transplantation in children. Study-wide results and limits: In patients about two months after transplant, alpha-beta T cells reportedly arose from several hundred expanded graft clones. T-cell counts and diversity were attributed mostly to newly produced T cells one year after transplant.

This TCR was recovered from a child aged 2 to 9 with inherited bone marrow failure, due to receive a stem cell transplant. The chain is built from TRBV10-3 and TRBJ2-3; D remains unclear. Source: PBMCs, taken before TCRalphabeta/CD19-depleted stem cell transplant. The DNA for the CDR3 is TGTGCCATCAGTGTTTTTTCGAGCGCGGCCACAGATACGCAGTATTTT. This codes for CAISVFSSAATDTQYF.